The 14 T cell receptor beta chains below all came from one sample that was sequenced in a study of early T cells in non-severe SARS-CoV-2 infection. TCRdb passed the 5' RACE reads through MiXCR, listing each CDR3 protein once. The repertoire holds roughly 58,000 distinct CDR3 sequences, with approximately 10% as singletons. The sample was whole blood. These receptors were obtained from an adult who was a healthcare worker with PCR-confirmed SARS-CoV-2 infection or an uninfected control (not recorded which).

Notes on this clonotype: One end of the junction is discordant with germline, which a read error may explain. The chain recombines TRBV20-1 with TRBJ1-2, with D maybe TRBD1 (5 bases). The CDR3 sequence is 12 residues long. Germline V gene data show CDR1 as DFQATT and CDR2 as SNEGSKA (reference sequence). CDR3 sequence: CTGTEANYGYTF. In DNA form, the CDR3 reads TGTACCGGGACCGAAGCTAACTATGGCTACACCTTC.

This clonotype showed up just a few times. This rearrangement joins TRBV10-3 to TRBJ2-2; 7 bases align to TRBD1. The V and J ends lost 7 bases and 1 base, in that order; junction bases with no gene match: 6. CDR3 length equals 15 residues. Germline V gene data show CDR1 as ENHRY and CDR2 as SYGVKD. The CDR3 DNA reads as TGTGCCATCACAGGGGACAGCCTGAACACCGGGGAGCTGTTTTTT. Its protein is CAITGDSLNTGELFF.

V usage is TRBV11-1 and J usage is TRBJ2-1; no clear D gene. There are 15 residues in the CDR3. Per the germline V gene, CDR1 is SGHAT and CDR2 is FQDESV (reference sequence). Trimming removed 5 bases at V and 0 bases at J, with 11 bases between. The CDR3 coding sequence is TGTGCCAGCAGCCCGAGGCCGAACTCCTACAATGAGCAGTTCTTC. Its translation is CASSPRPNSYNEQFF.

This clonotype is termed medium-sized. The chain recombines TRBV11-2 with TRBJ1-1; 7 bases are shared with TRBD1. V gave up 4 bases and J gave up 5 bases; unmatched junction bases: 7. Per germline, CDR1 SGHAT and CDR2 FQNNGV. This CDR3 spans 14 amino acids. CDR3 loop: CASSSEGAGTEAFF. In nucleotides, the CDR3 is TGTGCCAGCAGCTCGGAGGGGGCAGGGACTGAAGCTTTCTTT.

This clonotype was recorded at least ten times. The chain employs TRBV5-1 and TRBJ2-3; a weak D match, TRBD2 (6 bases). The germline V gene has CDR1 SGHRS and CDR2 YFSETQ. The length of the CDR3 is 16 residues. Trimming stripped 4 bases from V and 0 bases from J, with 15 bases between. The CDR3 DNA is TGCGCCAGCAGCCTCAGCGGGCTTACTAGCACAGATACGCAGTATTTT. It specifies CASSLSGLTSTDTQYF.

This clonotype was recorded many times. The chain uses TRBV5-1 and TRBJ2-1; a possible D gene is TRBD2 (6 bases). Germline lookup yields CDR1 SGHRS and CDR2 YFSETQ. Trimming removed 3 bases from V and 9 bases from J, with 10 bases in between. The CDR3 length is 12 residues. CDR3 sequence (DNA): TGCGCCAGCAGCTATGCGGGGCCTGAGCAGTTCTTC. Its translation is CASSYAGPEQFF.

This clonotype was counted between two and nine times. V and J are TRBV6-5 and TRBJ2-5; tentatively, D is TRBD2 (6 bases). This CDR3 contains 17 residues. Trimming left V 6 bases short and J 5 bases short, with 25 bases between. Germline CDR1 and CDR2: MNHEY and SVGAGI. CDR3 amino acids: CASSHLGRGAGEETQYF. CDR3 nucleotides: TGTGCCAGCAGCCACCTCGGGCGCGGGGCCGGCGAGGAGACCCAGTACTTC.

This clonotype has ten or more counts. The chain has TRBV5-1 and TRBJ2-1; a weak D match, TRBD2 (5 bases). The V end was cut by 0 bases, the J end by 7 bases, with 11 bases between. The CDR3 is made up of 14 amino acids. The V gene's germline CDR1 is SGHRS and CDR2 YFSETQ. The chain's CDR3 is CASSLDGMGNEQFF. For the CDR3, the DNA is TGCGCCAGCAGCTTGGACGGGATGGGGAATGAGCAGTTCTTC. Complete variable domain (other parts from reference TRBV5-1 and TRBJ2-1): KAGVTQTPRYLIKTRGQQVTLSCSPISGHRSVSWYQQTPGQGLQFLFEYFSETQRNKGNFPGRFSGRQFSNSRSEMNVSTLELGDSALYLCASSLDGMGNEQFFGPGTRLTVL.

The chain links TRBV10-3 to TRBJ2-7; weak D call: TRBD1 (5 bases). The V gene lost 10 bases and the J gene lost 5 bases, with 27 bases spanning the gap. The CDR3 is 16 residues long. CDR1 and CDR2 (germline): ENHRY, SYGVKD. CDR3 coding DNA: TGTGCCACCACCAGAAGCCACCCCCAGGGAATAGACGAGCAGTACTTC. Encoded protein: CATTRSHPQGIDEQYF.

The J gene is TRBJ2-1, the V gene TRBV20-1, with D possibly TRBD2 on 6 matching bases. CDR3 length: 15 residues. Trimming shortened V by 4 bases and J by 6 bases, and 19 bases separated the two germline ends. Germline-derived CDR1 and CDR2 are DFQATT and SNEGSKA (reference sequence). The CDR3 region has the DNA TGCAGTGCTAACGCCCCGGGACTGACCTCCAATGAGCAGTTCTTC. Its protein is CSANAPGLTSNEQFF.

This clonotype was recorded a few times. The CDR3 spells CAISGTAQETQYF. In DNA form, the CDR3 reads TGTGCCATCAGTGGAACAGCCCAAGAGACCCAGTACTTC. V is TRBV10-3 and J is TRBJ2-5; no clear D gene. The V end was cut by 4 bases, the J end by 1 base, with 7 bases between. There are 13 residues in the CDR3. Germline CDR1 reads ENHRY; CDR2 reads SYGVKD.

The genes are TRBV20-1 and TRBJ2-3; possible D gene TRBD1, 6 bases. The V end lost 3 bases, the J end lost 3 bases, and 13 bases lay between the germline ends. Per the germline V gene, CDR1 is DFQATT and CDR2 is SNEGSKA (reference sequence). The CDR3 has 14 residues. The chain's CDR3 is CSASSRTVTDTQYF. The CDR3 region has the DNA TGCAGTGCTAGTAGTAGGACAGTAACAGATACGCAGTATTTT.

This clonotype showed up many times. CDR3 in DNA: TGTGCCAGCAGTTTATCCCCCATTGTGGGGCCGAGCGGCGGCTACACCTTC. It is translated as CASSLSPIVGPSGGYTF. The chain has TRBV27 and TRBJ1-2; possibly TRBD1 for D (5 bases). V dropped 0 bases and J dropped 8 bases, with 22 bases sitting between them. This CDR3 spans 17 amino acids. Germline assignment: CDR1 MNHEY and CDR2 SMNVEV (reference sequence).

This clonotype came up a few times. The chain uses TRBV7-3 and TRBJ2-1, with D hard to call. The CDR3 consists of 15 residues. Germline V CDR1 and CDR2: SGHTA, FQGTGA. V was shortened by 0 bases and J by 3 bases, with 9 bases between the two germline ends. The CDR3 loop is CASSLTGKFYNEQFF. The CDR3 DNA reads TGTGCCAGCAGCTTAACGGGCAAGTTCTACAATGAGCAGTTCTTC. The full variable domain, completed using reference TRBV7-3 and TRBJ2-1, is GAGVSQTPSNKVTEKGKYVELRCDPISGHTALYWYRQSLGQGPEFLIYFQGTGAADDSGLPNDRFFAVRPEGSVSTLKIQRTERGDSAVYLCASSLTGKFYNEQFFGPGTRLTVL.